This T cell receptor beta chain was profiled in a study of blood T cell repertoires in COVID-19. Across the whole study: Samples taken during acute and convalescent COVID-19 were collected in the United States, Italy and Spain.

The CDR3 contains 16 residues. CDR1 is LNHDA, CDR2 SQIVND, per germline (reference sequence). The V end was cut by 5 bases, the J end by 2 bases, with 16 bases between. Libraries were prepared by immunoSEQ multiplex PCR; TCRdb keeps only in-frame clonotypes and omits some of them. The sample has fewer than 25,000 clones, about 89% seen once. The sequence came from a man between 65 and 85 years old with COVID-19, enrolled during active disease. V gene TRBV19 combines with J gene TRBJ1-5, with D possibly TRBD1 on 6 matching bases. The material sequenced was peripheral blood. The CDR3 region is CASSSFRGGGNQPQHF. CDR3 coding DNA: TGTGCCAGTAGTTCATTCAGGGGCGGCGGCAATCAGCCCCAGCATTTT.